This T cell receptor (beta chain) was found in a study of breast tumors, draining lymph nodes, adjacent tissues. Trimming took 0 bases from V and 0 from J, leaving 9 bases between them. The CDR3 totals 16 residues. Looked up from germline, CDR1 is MGHRA and CDR2 is YSYEKL. This clonotype has ten or more counts. Samples came from axillary lymph nodes draining the breast cancer. From the multiplex PCR reads, TCRdb called clonotypes with MiXCR, one entry per CDR3 protein. The sample has around 300,000 distinct CDR3 sequences; about 33% are singletons. The sequenced sample consisted of axillary lymph node tissue. The origin of this receptor is a female donor with breast cancer. Some clones in this sample may be carry-over from other donors' samples. The rearrangement joins TRBV4-1 to TRBJ1-3; D is possibly TRBD1 (6 bases). The DNA of the CDR3 is TGCGCCAGCAGCCAAGAAGGGACAAACTCTGGAAACACCATATATTTT. It is translated as CASSQEGTNSGNTIYF.